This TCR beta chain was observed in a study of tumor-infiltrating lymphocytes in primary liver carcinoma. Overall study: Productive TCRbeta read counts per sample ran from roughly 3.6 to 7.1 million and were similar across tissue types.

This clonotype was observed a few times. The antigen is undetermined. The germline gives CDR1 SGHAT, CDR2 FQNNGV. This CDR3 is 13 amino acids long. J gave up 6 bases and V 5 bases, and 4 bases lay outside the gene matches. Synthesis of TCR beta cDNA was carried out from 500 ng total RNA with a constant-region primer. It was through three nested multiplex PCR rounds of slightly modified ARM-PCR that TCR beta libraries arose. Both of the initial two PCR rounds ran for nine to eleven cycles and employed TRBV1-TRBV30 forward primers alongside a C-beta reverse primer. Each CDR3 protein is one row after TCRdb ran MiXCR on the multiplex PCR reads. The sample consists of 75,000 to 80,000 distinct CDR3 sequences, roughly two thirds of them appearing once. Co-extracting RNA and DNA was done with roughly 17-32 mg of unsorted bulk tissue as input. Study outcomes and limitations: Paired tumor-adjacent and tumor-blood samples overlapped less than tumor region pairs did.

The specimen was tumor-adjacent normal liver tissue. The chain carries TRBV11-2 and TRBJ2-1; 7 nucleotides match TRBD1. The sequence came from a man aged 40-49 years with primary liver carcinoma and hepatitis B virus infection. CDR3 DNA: TGTGCCAGCAGCCACACAGGGGTCAATGAGCAGTTCTTC. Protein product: CASSHTGVNEQFF.